The 31 T cell receptor beta chains presented below share a single source sample, sequenced in a study of response to subunit inactivated influenza vaccine. One entry per CDR3 protein results from TCRdb running MiXCR on the RT-PCR reads. This table has approximately 250,000 distinct CDR3 sequences, 12% appearing once. The material was non-naive T cells sorted from PBMCs, obtained less than 15 days before vaccination. These receptor sequences come from a man aged 45 to 65 who received an inactivated influenza vaccine.

This clonotype showed up many times. The rearrangement links TRBV20-1 to TRBJ1-1; weak D call: TRBD1 (5 bases). V was pared by 3 bases and J by 5 bases, with 13 bases between. CDR1 and CDR2 (germline): DFQATT, SNEGSKA (reference sequence). The CDR3 length is 13 residues. This CDR3 is CSARPRGGTEAFF. CDR3 DNA sequence: TGCAGTGCTAGGCCCCGCGGGGGAACTGAAGCTTTCTTT.

The rearrangement uses TRBV2 and TRBJ2-5; a weak D match, TRBD2 (6 bases). V lost 6 bases, J lost 2 bases, and 7 bases lay in between. The CDR3 is 12 residues long. Germline V gene lookup returns CDR1 SNHLY and CDR2 FYNNEI. The CDR3 protein is CASRRGQETQYF. The CDR3 nucleotides read TGTGCCAGCAGGCGGGGTCAAGAGACCCAGTACTTC.

This clonotype was seen ten or more times. The rearrangement joins TRBV11-2 to TRBJ2-1; D is perhaps TRBD2 (6 bases). With 6 bases removed from V and 7 bases from J, the gap between germline ends came to 19 bases. The CDR3 spans 15 residues. Germline V lookup: CDR1 SGHAT, CDR2 FQNNGV. In nucleotides, the CDR3 is TGTGCCAGCAGAGGAGGGCGGGACCTAAAGAATGAGCAGTTCTTC. The encoded protein is CASRGGRDLKNEQFF.

The chain couples TRBV29-1 to TRBJ1-1, with 7 bases aligning to TRBD1. The CDR3 has 13 residues. V dropped 0 bases and J dropped 10; count of bases not matched to a gene: 8. Germline assignment: CDR1 SQVTM and CDR2 ANQGSEA. This CDR3 is CSVEDQTGLAAFF. The CDR3, as DNA: TGCAGCGTTGAAGATCAGACAGGGTTGGCAGCTTTCTTT.

In this sample, this clonotype turned up a few times. V is TRBV10-2 and J is TRBJ2-7, with TRBD2 matching over 8 bases. From germline, CDR1 is WSHSY and CDR2 SAAADI. CDR3 length: 14 residues. The trim removed 3 bases at V and 7 bases at J, leaving 8 bases unmatched. The CDR3 protein is CASSDGGAVVEQYF. The CDR3 region has the DNA TGCGCCAGCAGTGACGGGGGGGCCGTGGTAGAGCAGTACTTC.

This clonotype was detected ten times or more. This chain joins TRBV12-3 or TRBV12-4 and TRBJ1-2; maybe TRBD1 (5 bases). The CDR3 length is 17 residues. V dropped 6 bases and J dropped 3 bases, with 23 bases sitting between them. CDR3 nucleotides: TGTGCCAGCAGCCCGGCCGGGGCGGCTATTACTCACTATGGCTACACCTTC. Translation: CASSPAGAAITHYGYTF.

V and J are TRBV7-6 and TRBJ2-5; TRBD1 or TRBD2 may be the D gene (5 bases each). The CDR3 has 16 residues. The germline CDR1 and CDR2 sequences are SGHVS and FNYEAQ. The V gene lost 7 bases and the J gene lost 2 bases, with 20 bases spanning the gap. This chain's CDR3 is CASTPKGVAKQETQYF. CDR3 DNA: TGTGCCAGCACCCCAAAAGGGGTAGCGAAGCAAGAGACCCAGTACTTC.

The chain has TRBV10-3 and TRBJ2-7; D is ambiguous. This CDR3 contains 11 residues. Per the germline V gene, CDR1 is ENHRY and CDR2 is SYGVKD. V was cut by 4 bases and J by 7 bases, with 8 bases left in between. Here the CDR3 reads CAISARAEQYF. The CDR3 DNA reads as TGTGCCATCAGTGCCCGGGCTGAGCAGTACTTC.

The chain is built from TRBV20-1 and TRBJ2-7; 7 bases align to TRBD1. Per germline, CDR1 DFQATT and CDR2 SNEGSKA (reference sequence). V gave up 6 bases and J gave up 5 bases; unmatched junction bases: 13. The length of the CDR3 is 14 residues. Written as DNA, the CDR3 is TGCAGTGCAAATACAGGGGATCCTCCTAACGAGCAGTACTTC. Protein: CSANTGDPPNEQYF.

This clonotype has just a few counts. The genes are TRBV5-1 and TRBJ1-3; D is unresolved. Looked up from germline, CDR1 is SGHRS and CDR2 is YFSETQ. The length of the CDR3 is 15 residues. Deletions cut 0 bases from V and 0 bases from J, with 7 bases between. The CDR3 nucleotides are TGCGCCAGCAGCTTGGCCGATTTCTCTGGAAACACCATATATTTT. Its protein product is CASSLADFSGNTIYF.

The genes are TRBV6-1 and TRBJ1-2; 8 bases align to TRBD1. The V gene end was trimmed by 0 bases and the J gene end by 4 bases; junction bases not matched to a gene: 4. The CDR3 totals 15 residues. Germline-derived CDR1 and CDR2 are MNHNS and SASEGT. The CDR3 bases are TGTGCCAGCAGTGAAGCCCGGACAGGGCTCTATGGCTACACCTTC. It specifies CASSEARTGLYGYTF.

This chain links TRBV6-5 with TRBJ2-5; D might be TRBD1 (5 bases). Germline lookup yields CDR1 MNHEY and CDR2 SVGAGI. V was shortened by 0 bases and J by 5 bases, with 22 bases between the two germline ends. The length of the CDR3 is 18 residues. CDR3 region: CASSYSSQGGRVGETQYF. The CDR3 nucleotides are TGTGCCAGCAGTTACTCTAGCCAAGGCGGCAGGGTCGGGGAGACCCAGTACTTC.

This clonotype was seen a few times. The DNA for the CDR3 is TGCGCCAGCAGCCAGCCTAAGCGCCGGGCGCTTAACACTGAAGCTTTCTTT. This translates into CASSQPKRRALNTEAFF. The chain employs TRBV4-1 and TRBJ1-1; D ambiguous. Between the trimmed V and J ends, which lost 3 bases and 2 bases, there was a span of 19 bases. The CDR3 spans 17 residues. Per germline, CDR1 MGHRA and CDR2 YSYEKL.

This clonotype showed up many times. This rearrangement joins TRBV7-9 to TRBJ2-5, with D unclear. V was cut by 1 base and J by 3 bases, with 9 bases left in between. The CDR3 is made up of 14 amino acids. Per germline, CDR1 SEHNR and CDR2 FQNEAQ (reference sequence). The CDR3 spells CASSLGITEETQYF. The CDR3 nucleotides are TGTGCCAGCAGCTTAGGTATTACGGAAGAGACCCAGTACTTC.

This clonotype has just one count. The chain has TRBV4-3 and TRBJ1-2; 9 nucleotides agree with TRBD1. This CDR3 has 14 amino acids. Per the germline V gene, CDR1 is LGHNA and CDR2 is YSLEER. J was trimmed by 8 bases and V by 0 bases; bases with no gene match: 4. CDR3 sequence: CASSQDRDRAGYTF. For the CDR3, the DNA is TGCGCCAGCAGCCAAGATCGGGACAGGGCCGGCTACACCTTC.

By sample fraction, this clonotype is medium-sized (0.01 to 0.1%). The chain carries TRBV2 and TRBJ2-2; 7 nucleotides align to TRBD1. The CDR3 is 18 amino acids. From germline, CDR1 is SNHLY and CDR2 FYNNEI. V gave up 8 bases and J gave up 0 bases; unmatched junction bases: 15. The CDR3 coding sequence is TGTGCCAGCTACCTGAGGGGACAGTCCCCTACGAACACCGGGGAGCTGTTTTTT. Its protein is CASYLRGQSPTNTGELFF. The variable domain in full, with the rest retrieved from reference TRBV2 and TRBJ2-2, is EPEVTQTPSHQVTQMGQEVILRCVPISNHLYFYWYRQILGQKVEFLVSFYNNEISEKSEIFDDQFSVERPDGSNFTLKIRSTKLEDSAMYFCASYLRGQSPTNTGELFFGEGSRLTVL.

This clonotype has only a few counts. The chain couples TRBV9 to TRBJ2-2; D gene unclear. Germline loops: CDR1 SGDLS, CDR2 YYNGEE. V dropped 5 bases and J dropped 4 bases, with 15 bases sitting between them. The CDR3 length is 15 residues. The DNA of the CDR3 is TGTGCCAGCAGTCCTATCGACTTCGCCACCGGGGAGCTGTTTTTT. Residues: CASSPIDFATGELFF. Full variable domain (outside the CDR3, taken from reference TRBV9 and TRBJ2-2): DSGVTQTPKHLITATGQRVTLRCSPRSGDLSVYWYQQSLDQGLQFLIQYYNGEERAKGNILERFSAQQFPDLHSELNLSSLELGDSALYFCASSPIDFATGELFFGEGSRLTVL.

The chain carries TRBV7-9 and TRBJ2-7; D is ambiguous. CDR3 length: 12 amino acids. Trimming removed 5 bases from V and 3 bases from J, with 8 bases in between. Per germline, CDR1 SEHNR and CDR2 FQNEAQ (reference sequence). CDR3 coding DNA: TGTGCCAGCAGCACTGCGAGCTACGAGCAGTACTTC. Translated: CASSTASYEQYF.

This clonotype was recorded at least ten times. V and J are TRBV12-3 or TRBV12-4 and TRBJ2-7; 10 bases are a match to TRBD1. The CDR3 is 15 amino acids. V lost 6 bases and J lost 2; bases outside the gene matches: 7. Written as DNA, the CDR3 is TGTGCCAGCAGCCTCCTAGACAGGGGGCCCTACGAGCAGTACTTC. Its protein is CASSLLDRGPYEQYF.

The chain recombines TRBV24-1 with TRBJ2-5; TRBD2 might be the D (6 bases). The CDR3 sequence is 13 residues long. Trimming left V 3 bases short and J 4 bases short, with 8 bases between. CDR1 is KGHDR, CDR2 SFDVKD, per germline. The CDR3 loop reads CATSDTSSETQYF. The CDR3 DNA reads as TGTGCCACCAGTGATACTAGCTCAGAGACCCAGTACTTC.

CDR3 loop: CASSLRLGQSNEQFF. CDR3 bases: TGTGCCAGCAGCTTACGATTAGGACAGTCTAATGAGCAGTTCTTC. J is TRBJ2-1 and V is TRBV9, with a tentative D call TRBD1 (6 bases). The CDR3 totals 15 residues. Trimming shortened V by 4 bases and J by 7 bases, and 18 bases separated the two germline ends. Germline V gene lookup returns CDR1 SGDLS and CDR2 YYNGEE.

The chain joins TRBV20-1 to TRBJ2-1, with 8 positions matching TRBD2. Germline V gives CDR1 DFQATT, CDR2 SNEGSKA (reference sequence). The length of the CDR3 is 12 residues. CDR3 nucleotide sequence: TGCAGGATGACTAGCGCGTACAATGAGCAGTTCTTC. It specifies CRMTSAYNEQFF.

A few counts support this clonotype. V gene TRBV10-3 combines with J gene TRBJ2-3; the D is unclear. CDR3 length equals 13 residues. Trimming pared 2 bases from V and 0 bases from J, leaving 3 bases between. Per germline, CDR1 ENHRY and CDR2 SYGVKD. The CDR3 reads CAISEKSTDTQYF. In DNA, the CDR3 is TGTGCCATCAGTGAGAAGAGCACAGATACGCAGTATTTT.

In this sample, this clonotype turned up many times. This sequence joins TRBV11-2 and TRBJ2-1, with 11 positions matching TRBD2. The V segment lost 1 base and the J segment 15 bases; nucleotides outside the gene matches: 5. The CDR3 is 13 amino acids. In germline, CDR1 is SGHAT, CDR2 FQNNGV. This CDR3 is CASSLGLAGGRFF. Written as DNA, the CDR3 is TGTGCCAGCAGCTTAGGCCTAGCGGGGGGCCGGTTCTTC.

This clonotype came up many times. The V gene is TRBV6-2 or TRBV6-3, the J gene TRBJ1-5; the D is unclear. V was pared by 6 bases and J by 2 bases, with 14 bases between. The CDR3 covers 15 residues. Germline CDR1 MNHEY, CDR2 SVGEGT. CDR3 DNA: TGTGCCAGCAGCCGATCCTGGGTAGGCAATCAGCCCCAGCATTTT. Encoded protein: CASSRSWVGNQPQHF.

This chain connects TRBV9 to TRBJ2-7; the match to TRBD2 covers 7 bases. CDR1 SGDLS and CDR2 YYNGEE come from the germline V gene. The V gene end was trimmed by 1 base and the J gene end by 2 bases; junction bases not matched to a gene: 6. The CDR3 length is 15 residues. The CDR3 nucleotides read TGTGCCAGCAGCGTACAGGCTAGCGGAACCTACGAGCAGTACTTC. Amino acids: CASSVQASGTYEQYF.

DNA for the CDR3: TGTGCCAGCGCTAAACAACGGCAGCCTGGTGAAGCTTTCTTT. Residues: CASAKQRQPGEAFF. This chain links TRBV27 with TRBJ1-1; unclear D gene. V was shortened by 8 bases and J by 7 bases, with 20 bases between the two germline ends. Germline-derived CDR1 and CDR2 are MNHEY and SMNVEV (reference sequence). This CDR3 region has 14 residues.

This clonotype has a handful of counts. The rearrangement links TRBV20-1 to TRBJ1-5; D gene ambiguous. Germline CDR1 reads DFQATT; CDR2 reads SNEGSKA (reference sequence). CDR3 size: 15 residues. Trimming pared 0 bases from V and 1 base from J, leaving 10 bases between. The DNA for the CDR3 is TGCAGTGCTAGAGATTTTGTGGTAAGCAATCAGCCCCAGCATTTT. Amino acid sequence: CSARDFVVSNQPQHF.

Remarks on this clonotype: This could be a read error, since a much larger clone is one nucleotide away. No conserved phenylalanine or tryptophan ends this CDR3, so it is likely a read error. The rearrangement joins TRBV5-6 to TRBJ2-1; D is possibly TRBD1 (6 bases). Germline V lookup: CDR1 SGHDT, CDR2 YYEEEE. V was clipped by 3 bases and J by 7 bases, with 11 bases between them. CDR3 length: 13 amino acids. The CDR3: CASSWAGVNEQFL. CDR3 coding DNA: TGTGCCAGCAGCTGGGCAGGGGTAAATGAGCAGTTCTTA.

V gene TRBV6-5 combines with J gene TRBJ2-7; 9 nucleotides line up with TRBD1. The CDR3 length is 15 residues. CDR1 and CDR2 from the germline V gene are MNHEY and SVGAGI. The ends lost 0 bases at V and 4 bases at J; junction bases unmatched: 4. CDR3 sequence: CASSYSQGAKYEQYF. CDR3 bases: TGTGCCAGCAGTTACTCACAGGGGGCTAAGTACGAGCAGTACTTC.

This clonotype appeared a few times. In DNA, the CDR3 is TGTGCCAGCCCCATCCACGGGGACACAGATACGCAGTATTTT. This codes for CASPIHGDTDTQYF. This sequence joins TRBV6-1 and TRBJ2-3; perhaps TRBD2 as D (5 bases). CDR1 is MNHNS, CDR2 SASEGT, per germline. The V and J ends lost 8 bases and 2 bases respectively, with 14 bases between them. The CDR3 is made up of 14 amino acids.